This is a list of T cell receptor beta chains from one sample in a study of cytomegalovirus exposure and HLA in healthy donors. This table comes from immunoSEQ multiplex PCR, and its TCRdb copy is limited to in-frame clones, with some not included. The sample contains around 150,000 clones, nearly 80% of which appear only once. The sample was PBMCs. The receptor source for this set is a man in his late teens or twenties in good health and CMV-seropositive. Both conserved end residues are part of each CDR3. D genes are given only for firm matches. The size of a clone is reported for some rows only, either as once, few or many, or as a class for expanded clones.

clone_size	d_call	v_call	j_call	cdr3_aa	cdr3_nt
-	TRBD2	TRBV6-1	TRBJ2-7	CASEVIAGRNEQYF	TGTGCCAGCGAGGTAATAGCGGGAAGGAACGAGCAGTACTTC
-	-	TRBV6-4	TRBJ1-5	CASSPARQDSNQPQHF	TGTGCCAGCAGTCCCGCAAGACAGGATAGCAATCAGCCCCAGCATTTT
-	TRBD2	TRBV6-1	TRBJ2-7	CASSDYLAGGGDEQYF	TGTGCCAGCAGTGATTATCTAGCGGGAGGTGGCGACGAGCAGTACTTC
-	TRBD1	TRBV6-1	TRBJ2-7	CASSVTGGYEQYF	TGTGCCAGCAGTGTCACAGGGGGCTACGAGCAGTACTTC
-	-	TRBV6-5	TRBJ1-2	CASSYSAGGGYTF	TGTGCCAGCAGTTACTCGGCGGGAGGTGGCTACACCTTC
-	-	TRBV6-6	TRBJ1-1	CATSLLQGINTEAFF	TGTGCCACCTCACTCCTGCAGGGTATCAACACTGAAGCTTTCTTT
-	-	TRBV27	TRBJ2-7	CASSFNQGEQYF	TGTGCCAGCAGTTTTAACCAGGGCGAGCAGTACTTC
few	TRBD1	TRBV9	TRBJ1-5	CASSASTGARNQPQHF	TGTGCCAGCAGCGCGTCCACAGGGGCTCGGAATCAGCCCCAGCATTTT
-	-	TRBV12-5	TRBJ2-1	CASGSVLGGSSYNEQFF	TGTGCTAGTGGTTCCGTATTAGGGGGAAGCTCCTACAATGAGCAGTTCTTC
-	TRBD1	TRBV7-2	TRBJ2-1	CASSLGTGVNEQFF	TGTGCCAGCAGCTTAGGGACAGGGGTCAATGAGCAGTTCTTC
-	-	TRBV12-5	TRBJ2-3	CASGFERATDTQYF	TGTGCTAGTGGTTTCGAGCGGGCCACAGATACGCAGTATTTT